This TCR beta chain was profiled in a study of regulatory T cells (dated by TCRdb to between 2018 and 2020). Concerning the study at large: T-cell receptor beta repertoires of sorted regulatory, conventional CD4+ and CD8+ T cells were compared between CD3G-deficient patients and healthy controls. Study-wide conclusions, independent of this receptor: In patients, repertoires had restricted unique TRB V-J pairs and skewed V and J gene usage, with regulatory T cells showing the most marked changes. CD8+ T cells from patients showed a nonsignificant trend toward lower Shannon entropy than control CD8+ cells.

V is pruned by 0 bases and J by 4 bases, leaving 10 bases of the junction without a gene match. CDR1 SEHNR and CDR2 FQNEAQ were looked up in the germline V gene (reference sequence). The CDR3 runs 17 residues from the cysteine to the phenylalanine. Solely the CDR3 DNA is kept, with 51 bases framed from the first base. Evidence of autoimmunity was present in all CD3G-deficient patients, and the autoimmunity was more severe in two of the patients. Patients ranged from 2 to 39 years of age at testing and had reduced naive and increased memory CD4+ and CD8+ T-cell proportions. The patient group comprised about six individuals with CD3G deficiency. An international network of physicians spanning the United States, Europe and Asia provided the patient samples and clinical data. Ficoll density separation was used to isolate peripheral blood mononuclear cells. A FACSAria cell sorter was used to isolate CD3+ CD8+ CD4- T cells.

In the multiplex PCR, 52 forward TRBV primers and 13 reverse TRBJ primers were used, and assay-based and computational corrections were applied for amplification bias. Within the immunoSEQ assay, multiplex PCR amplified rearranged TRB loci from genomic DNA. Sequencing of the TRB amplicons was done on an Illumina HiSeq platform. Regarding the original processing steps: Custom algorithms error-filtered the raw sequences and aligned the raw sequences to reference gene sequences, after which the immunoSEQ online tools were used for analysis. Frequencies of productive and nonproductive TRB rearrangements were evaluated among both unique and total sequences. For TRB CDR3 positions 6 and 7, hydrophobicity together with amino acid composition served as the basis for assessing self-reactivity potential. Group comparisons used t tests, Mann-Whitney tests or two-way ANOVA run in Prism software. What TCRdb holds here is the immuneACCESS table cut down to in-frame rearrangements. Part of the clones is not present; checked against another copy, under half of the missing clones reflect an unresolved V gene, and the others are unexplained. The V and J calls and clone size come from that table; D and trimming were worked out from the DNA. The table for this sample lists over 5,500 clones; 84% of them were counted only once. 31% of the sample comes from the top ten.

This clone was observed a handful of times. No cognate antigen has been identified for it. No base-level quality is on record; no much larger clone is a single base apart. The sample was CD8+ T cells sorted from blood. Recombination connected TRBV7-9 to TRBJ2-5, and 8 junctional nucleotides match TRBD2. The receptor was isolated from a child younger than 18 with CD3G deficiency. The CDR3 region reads CASSLAPGGVEGETQYF. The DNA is TGTGCCAGCAGCTTAGCTCCGGGAGGGGTAGAAGGAGAGACCCAGTACTTC.